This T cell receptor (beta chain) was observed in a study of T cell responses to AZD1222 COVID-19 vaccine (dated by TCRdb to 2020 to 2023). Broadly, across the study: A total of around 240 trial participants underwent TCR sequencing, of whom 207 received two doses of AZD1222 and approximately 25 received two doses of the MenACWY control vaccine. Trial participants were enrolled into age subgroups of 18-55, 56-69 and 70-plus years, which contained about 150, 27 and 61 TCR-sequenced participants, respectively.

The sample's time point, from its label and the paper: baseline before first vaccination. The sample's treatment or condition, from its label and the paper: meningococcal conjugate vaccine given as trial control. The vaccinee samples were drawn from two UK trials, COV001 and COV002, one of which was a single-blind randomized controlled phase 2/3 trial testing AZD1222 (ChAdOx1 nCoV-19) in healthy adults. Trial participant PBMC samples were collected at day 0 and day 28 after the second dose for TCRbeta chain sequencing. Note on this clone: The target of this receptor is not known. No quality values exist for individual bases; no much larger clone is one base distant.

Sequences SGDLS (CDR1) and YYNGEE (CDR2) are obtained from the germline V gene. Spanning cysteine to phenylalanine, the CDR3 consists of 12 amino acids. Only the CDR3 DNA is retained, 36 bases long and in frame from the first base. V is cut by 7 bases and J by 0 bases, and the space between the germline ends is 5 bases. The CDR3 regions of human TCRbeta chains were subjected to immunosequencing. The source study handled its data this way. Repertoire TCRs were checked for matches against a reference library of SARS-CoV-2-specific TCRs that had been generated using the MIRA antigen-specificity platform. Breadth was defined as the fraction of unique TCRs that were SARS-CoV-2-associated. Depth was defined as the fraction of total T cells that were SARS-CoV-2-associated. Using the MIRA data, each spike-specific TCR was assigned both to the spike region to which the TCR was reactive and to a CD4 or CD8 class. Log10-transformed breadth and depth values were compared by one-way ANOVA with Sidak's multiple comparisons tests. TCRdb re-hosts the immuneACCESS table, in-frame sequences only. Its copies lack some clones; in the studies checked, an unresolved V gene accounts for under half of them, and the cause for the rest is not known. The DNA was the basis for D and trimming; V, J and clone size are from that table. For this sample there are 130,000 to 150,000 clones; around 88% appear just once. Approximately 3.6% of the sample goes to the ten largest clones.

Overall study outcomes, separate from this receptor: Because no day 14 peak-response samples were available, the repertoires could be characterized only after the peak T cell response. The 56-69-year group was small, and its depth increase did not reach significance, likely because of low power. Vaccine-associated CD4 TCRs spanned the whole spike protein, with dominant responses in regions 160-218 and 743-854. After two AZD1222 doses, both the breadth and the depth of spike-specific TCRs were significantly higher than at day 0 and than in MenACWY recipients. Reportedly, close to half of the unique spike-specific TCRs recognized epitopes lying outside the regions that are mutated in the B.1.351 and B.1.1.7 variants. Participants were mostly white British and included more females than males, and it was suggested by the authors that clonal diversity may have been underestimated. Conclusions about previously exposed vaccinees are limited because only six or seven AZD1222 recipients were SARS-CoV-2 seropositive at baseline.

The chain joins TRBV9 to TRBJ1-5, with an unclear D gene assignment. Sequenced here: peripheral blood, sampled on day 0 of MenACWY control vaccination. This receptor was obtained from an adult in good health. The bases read TGTGCCAGCGGAACTAGCAATCAGCCCCAGCATTTT. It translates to CASGTSNQPQHF.